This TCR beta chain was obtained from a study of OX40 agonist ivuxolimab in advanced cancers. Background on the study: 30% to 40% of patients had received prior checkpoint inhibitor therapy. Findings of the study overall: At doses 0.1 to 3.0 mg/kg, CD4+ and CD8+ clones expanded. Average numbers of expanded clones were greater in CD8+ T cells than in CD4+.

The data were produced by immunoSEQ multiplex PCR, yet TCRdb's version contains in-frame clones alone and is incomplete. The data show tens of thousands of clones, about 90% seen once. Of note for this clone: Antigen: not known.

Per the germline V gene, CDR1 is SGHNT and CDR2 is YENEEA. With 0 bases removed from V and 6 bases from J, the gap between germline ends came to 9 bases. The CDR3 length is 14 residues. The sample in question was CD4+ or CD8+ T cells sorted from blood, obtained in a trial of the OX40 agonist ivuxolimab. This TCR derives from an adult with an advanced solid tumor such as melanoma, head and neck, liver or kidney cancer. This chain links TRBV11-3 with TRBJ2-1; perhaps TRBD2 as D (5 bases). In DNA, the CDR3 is TGTGCCAGCAGCTTAGAGGCTAGCTCCAATGAGCAGTTCTTC. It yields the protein CASSLEASSNEQFF.